The 5 T cell receptor beta chains listed next were all sequenced from one sample in a study of T-cell reconstitution after alpha-beta-depleted transplantation in children. It was with unique molecular identifiers that the TCRbeta library was prepared. Each CDR3 protein gets one entry after TCRdb re-called the PCR reads with MiXCR. The top ten hold approximately 5% of the sample, which has roughly 790,000 distinct CDR3 sequences, 16% seen once. This sample comprised PBMCs, mostly from graft donor cells, obtained 360 days after TCRalphabeta/CD19-depleted stem cell transplant. Receptors were obtained from a male patient younger than 18 who had a stem cell transplant for acute lymphoblastic leukemia, so the T cells may come from the graft donor.

This clonotype came up a few times. The rearrangement joins TRBV7-9 to TRBJ1-2; possibly TRBD1 for D (6 bases). Trimming took 6 bases from V and 4 from J, leaving 15 bases between them. Germline V CDR1 and CDR2: SEHNR, FQNEAQ (reference sequence). The CDR3 has 14 amino acids. The CDR3 reads CASSQPDRIYGYTF. CDR3 DNA sequence: TGTGCCAGCAGTCAACCGGACAGAATCTATGGCTACACCTTC.

V is TRBV10-3 and J is TRBJ1-2; TRBD1 aligns across 8 bases. Per germline, CDR1 ENHRY and CDR2 SYGVKD. Trimming at V came to 0 bases and at J to 4 bases, leaving 4 bases not matched to a gene. The CDR3 contains 15 residues. In DNA form, the CDR3 reads TGTGCCATCAGTGAGTCTGGACAGGGCTTCTATGGCTACACCTTC. It translates to CAISESGQGFYGYTF.

This clonotype was counted ten times or more. This chain connects TRBV24-1 to TRBJ2-4; perhaps TRBD1 as D (6 bases). The CDR3 extends over 11 amino acids. Per the germline V gene, CDR1 is KGHDR and CDR2 is SFDVKD. Trimming removed 11 bases at V and 6 bases at J, with 10 bases between. The CDR3 sequence: CAIQQGNIQYF. The CDR3 coding sequence is TGTGCCATCCAACAGGGAAACATTCAGTACTTC.

The CDR3 region is CASSQEGQNTGELFF. In nucleotides, the CDR3 is TGCGCCAGCAGCCAAGAAGGCCAGAACACCGGGGAGCTGTTTTTT. The chain uses TRBV4-1 and TRBJ2-2; D is ambiguous. The length of the CDR3 is 15 residues. Deletions cut 0 bases from V and 1 base from J, with 6 bases between. Per germline, CDR1 MGHRA and CDR2 YSYEKL.

This clonotype has a handful of counts. The chain uses TRBV10-3 and TRBJ2-1; 8 bases map to TRBD2. V was pared by 5 bases and J by 7 bases, with 13 bases of the junction left unmatched. Germline CDR1 is ENHRY and CDR2 is SYGVKD. CDR3 length equals 16 residues. CDR3: CAISHREGLETNEQFF. CDR3 bases: TGTGCCATCAGTCACCGGGAGGGCCTGGAAACGAATGAGCAGTTCTTC.